This T cell receptor beta chain was obtained from a study of T cell responses to AZD1222 COVID-19 vaccine. A remark on this clone: Antigen specificity is unknown.

Losses at the gene ends were 4 bases for V and 0 bases for J; bases not matched to a gene: 5. This CDR3 is 16 amino acids long. Per the germline V gene, CDR1 is SGHRS and CDR2 is YFSETQ. Clones were read by immunoSEQ multiplex PCR, and TCRdb kept only the in-frame ones, dropping some. The sample consists of around 75,000 clones, approximately 88% of them appearing once. Study-level findings and limits: Distributed over spike, vaccine-associated CD4 TCRs predominated at 160-218 and 743-854. Repertoire sampling was restricted to post-peak T cell response timepoints. Two doses of AZD1222 preceded a rise in Spike-specific TCR breadth and depth. Donor demographics were predominantly white British with a female majority; clonal diversity may be underestimated.

Sample: peripheral blood, taken 28 days after the second dose of the MenACWY control vaccine. The V and J genes are TRBV5-1 and TRBJ1-3; the match to TRBD1 covers 9 bases. This sequence was found in an adult who received the MenACWY meningococcal vaccine as a control. The CDR3 sequence: CASSRTGANSGNTIYF. CDR3 sequence (DNA): TGCGCCAGCAGCAGGACAGGGGCCAACTCTGGAAACACCATATATTTT.